Below are 16 T cell receptor beta chains sequenced from a single sample in a study of cytomegalovirus exposure and HLA in healthy donors. PCR amplification relied on 60 Vbeta primers (plus 13 Jbeta primers). The table came from immunoSEQ multiplex PCR; TCRdb's copy has only in-frame clones and leaves some out. The sample lists 80,000 to 95,000 clones; roughly 85% were seen once. Material: PBMCs. The receptor set was obtained from a female donor in good health and CMV-seronegative.

This clone was picked up a small number of times. The CDR3 protein is CASGLAGAGREQFF. In DNA form, the CDR3 reads TGTGCCAGCGGACTAGCGGGAGCGGGGAGGGAGCAGTTCTTC. V usage is TRBV5-4 and J usage is TRBJ2-1; 13 bases fit TRBD2. CDR1 SGHNT and CDR2 YYREEE come from the germline V gene (reference sequence). Trimming removed 7 bases from V and 10 bases from J; junction bases left unmatched: 8. This CDR3 spans 14 amino acids.

The V call is TRBV7-9, the J call TRBJ1-6; 10 bases align to TRBD1. The CDR3 totals 15 residues. Looked up from germline, CDR1 is SEHNR and CDR2 is FQNEAQ (reference sequence). V lost 5 bases and J lost 4; bases outside the gene matches: 2. CDR3 protein: CASSPGQGYNSPLHF. The CDR3 nucleotides read TGTGCCAGCAGCCCGGGACAGGGGTATAATTCACCCCTCCACTTT.

This clone was seen only once. The chain links TRBV6-6 to TRBJ1-5; TRBD1 matches at 10 bases. Per germline, CDR1 MNHNY and CDR2 SVGAGI (reference sequence). The CDR3 is 15 residues long. Trimming at V came to 6 bases and at J to 6 bases, leaving 8 bases not matched to a gene. The CDR3 spells CASSLGQGLGQPQHF. CDR3 bases: TGTGCCAGCAGCCTGGGACAGGGGTTGGGTCAGCCCCAGCATTTT.

The rearrangement links TRBV7-2 to TRBJ1-5; perhaps TRBD1 as D (5 bases). The CDR3 totals 17 residues. V shed 5 bases and J shed 7 bases, with 24 bases lying between them. In germline, CDR1 is SGHTA, CDR2 FQGNSA. In DNA, the CDR3 is TGTGCCAGCAGCCAGTCCGGCGGGACGGCGTTGTGGCAGCCCCAGCATTTT. Amino acid sequence: CASSQSGGTALWQPQHF.

The CDR3 sequence is CASSLDLAGDFQETQYF. The CDR3 nucleotides read TGCGCCAGCAGCCTTGACTTAGCGGGGGACTTTCAAGAGACCCAGTACTTC. V usage is TRBV5-1 and J usage is TRBJ2-5, with 9 bases lining up with TRBD2. The J segment lost 2 bases and the V segment lost 4 bases, leaving 12 bases of the junction unmatched. The CDR3 is 17 amino acids. Germline V lookup: CDR1 SGHRS, CDR2 YFSETQ.

The chain uses TRBV27 and TRBJ1-1; 11 bases agree with TRBD1. The ends lost 4 bases at V and 0 bases at J; junction bases unmatched: 7. The CDR3 consists of 17 residues. CDR1 is MNHEY and CDR2 is SMNVEV in the germline V gene (reference sequence). CDR3 DNA sequence: TGTGCCAGCAGTTCCCGGACAGGGGGCCGCGTGAACACTGAAGCTTTCTTT. Amino acid sequence: CASSSRTGGRVNTEAFF.

The chain couples TRBV11-2 to TRBJ2-7; TRBD1 matches at 7 bases. Germline-derived CDR1 and CDR2 are SGHAT and FQNNGV. This CDR3 has 15 residues. With 5 bases clipped from V and 1 base from J, the junction kept 8 bases outside the gene matches. In nucleotides, the CDR3 is TGTGCCAGCAGCGCGACTTGGGGACAGTCCTACGAGCAGTACTTC. It yields the protein CASSATWGQSYEQYF.

The chain has TRBV30 and TRBJ2-3; D is possibly TRBD2 (6 bases). This CDR3 contains 18 residues. Germline CDR1 GTSNPN, CDR2 SVGIG (reference sequence). The ends were cut back, 0 bases at V and 2 bases at J, with 21 bases in the middle. The CDR3 region is CAWSVRGLGRVVTDTQYF. The CDR3 DNA is TGTGCCTGGAGTGTACGGGGGTTAGGGCGGGTCGTCACAGATACGCAGTATTTT.

The chain employs TRBV6-1 and TRBJ2-7, with TRBD2 as a possible D gene (5 bases). Trimming left V 6 bases short and J 3 bases short, with 15 bases between. This CDR3 has 14 amino acids. Germline values: CDR1 MNHNS, CDR2 SASEGT. Here the CDR3 DNA reads TGTGCCAGCAGGCCTGGGGTGGGAGACTACGAGCAGTACTTC. Translated, it gives CASRPGVGDYEQYF.

This clone was recorded a few times. The V gene is TRBV2, the J gene TRBJ1-1, with D possibly TRBD1 on 6 matching bases. There are 14 residues in the CDR3. The V end lost 6 bases, the J end lost 4 bases, and 15 bases lay between the germline ends. CDR1 and CDR2 from the germline V gene are SNHLY and FYNNEI. In DNA, the CDR3 is TGTGCCAGCAGATTCAAACAGGGAAGCACTGAAGCTTTCTTT. It specifies CASRFKQGSTEAFF.

This chain joins TRBV6-5 and TRBJ2-7, with TRBD1 matching over 7 bases. In germline, CDR1 is MNHEY, CDR2 SVGAGI. There are 16 residues in the CDR3. Trimming removed 2 bases from V and 3 bases from J; junction bases left unmatched: 10. The chain's CDR3 is CASSYLVAGGDYEQYF. In DNA form, the CDR3 reads TGTGCCAGCAGTTACCTCGTGGCAGGGGGAGACTACGAGCAGTACTTC.

The genes are TRBV2 and TRBJ2-3; 7 bases align to TRBD2. Germline V CDR1 and CDR2: SNHLY, FYNNEI. V was pared by 10 bases and J by 2 bases, with 9 bases of the junction left unmatched. The CDR3 length is 14 residues. CDR3 in amino acids: CATRASGSTDTQYF. The CDR3 DNA sequence: TGTGCCACCCGAGCTAGCGGATCCACAGATACGCAGTATTTT.

V is TRBV27 and J is TRBJ2-3; 9 positions match TRBD2. The germline V gene has CDR1 MNHEY and CDR2 SMNVEV (reference sequence). The CDR3 has 14 amino acids. The V segment lost 5 bases and the J segment 3 bases; nucleotides outside the gene matches: 3. CDR3 bases: TGTGCCAGCAGTGCGGGGGGGCCGACAGATACGCAGTATTTT. Translating it yields CASSAGGPTDTQYF.

This chain links TRBV28 with TRBJ2-3, with 9 positions matching TRBD2. This CDR3 has 14 amino acids. CDR1 and CDR2 (germline): MDHEN, SYDVKM. With V trimmed by 8 bases and J by 4 bases, 7 bases remained unmatched. CDR3 bases: TGTGCCAGCGGTATAGCGGGAGTGCCAGATACGCAGTATTTT. It translates to CASGIAGVPDTQYF.

The genes are TRBV6-5 and TRBJ2-3; 7 bases are a match to TRBD2. Germline V gene sequence: CDR1 MNHEY, CDR2 SVGAGI. The CDR3 is 13 residues long. V dropped 9 bases and J dropped 0; count of bases not matched to a gene: 3. Here the CDR3 reads CASLGGSTDTQYF. The DNA for the CDR3 is TGTGCCAGTTTGGGGGGGAGCACAGATACGCAGTATTTT.

In its sample, this clone is medium-sized. The J gene is TRBJ2-1, the V gene TRBV4-3; 12 nucleotides align to TRBD2. CDR1 is LGHNA and CDR2 is YSLEER in the germline V gene. V was pared by 3 bases and J by 6 bases, with 3 bases of the junction left unmatched. This CDR3 has 15 residues. CDR3 DNA: TGCGCCAGCAGCCAGCTAGCGGGGGGGCCCAATGAGCAGTTCTTC. Translating it yields CASSQLAGGPNEQFF.